Below, one T cell receptor beta chain is given with its context. Its cognate antigen is unknown. One junction end disagrees with the germline gene, perhaps due to a read error. This sample also contains other DNA sequences that code for the same CDR3. This sample was included in a study of cytomegalovirus exposure and HLA in healthy donors. Study conclusions and caveats: A later analysis found that most CMV-associated TCR beta chains appeared HLA-restricted. The HLA-A and HLA-B alleles of most subjects were reportedly predicted accurately from TCR beta sequences. In a later analysis, HLA-C alleles had the fewest associated TCRs, DRB1 alleles the most.

Primers included in the PCR were 60 Vbeta and 13 Jbeta primers. Using immunoSEQ multiplex PCR, the repertoire was profiled, and TCRdb retains in-frame clones only, with some absent. The sample totals roughly 50,000 clones. The CDR3 totals 12 residues. Germline loops: CDR1 SGHTA, CDR2 FQGNSA. The sequenced material came from PBMCs. This receptor was identified in a woman in her 40s in good health and CMV-seronegative. The V gene is TRBV7-2, the J gene TRBJ1-6; D unclear. The DNA for the CDR3 is TGTGCCAGCAGCTTTAATAATTCACCCCTACACTTT. This encodes CASSFNNSPLHF.